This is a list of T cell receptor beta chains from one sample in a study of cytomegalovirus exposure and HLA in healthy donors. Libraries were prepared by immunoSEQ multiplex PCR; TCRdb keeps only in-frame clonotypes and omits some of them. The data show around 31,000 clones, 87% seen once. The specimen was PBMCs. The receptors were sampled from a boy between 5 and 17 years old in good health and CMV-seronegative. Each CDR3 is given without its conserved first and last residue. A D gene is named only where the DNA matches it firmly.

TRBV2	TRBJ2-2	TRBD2	ASTGLAGGPAGELF
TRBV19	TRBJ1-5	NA	ASSTLPWKSNQAQH
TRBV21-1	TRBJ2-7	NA	ASSKEGQGAASPYEQY
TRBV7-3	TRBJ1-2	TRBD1	ASSTGTGGGYT
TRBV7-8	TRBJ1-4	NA	ASSLVESNEKLF
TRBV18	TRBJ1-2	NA	ASSPILAGNYGYT
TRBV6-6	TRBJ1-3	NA	ASRDTGGNTIY
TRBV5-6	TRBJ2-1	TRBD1	ASRKTGTGDNEQF
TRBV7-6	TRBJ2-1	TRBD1	ASSLGQGRYNEQF
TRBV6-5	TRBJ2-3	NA	ASSYRRTDTQY
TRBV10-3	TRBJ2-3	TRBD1	AIRVGQALCTDTQY
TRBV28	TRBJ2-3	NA	ASSLLSFSGSSTDTQY
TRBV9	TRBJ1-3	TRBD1	ASSVTGGSGNTIY
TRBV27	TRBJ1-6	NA	ASSFRDYSPLH
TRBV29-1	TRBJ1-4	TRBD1	SVTYTGTGFEKLF
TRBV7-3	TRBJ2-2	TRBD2	ASSLSAGGTTGELF
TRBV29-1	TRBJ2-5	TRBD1	SVEDVWTGEETQY
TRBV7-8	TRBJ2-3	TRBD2	ASSLDLTSGKTDTQY
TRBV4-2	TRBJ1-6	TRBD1	ASSQDGQGDSPLH
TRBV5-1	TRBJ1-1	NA	ASSLNGVPRTEAF
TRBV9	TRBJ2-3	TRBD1	ASSLTTGDFTDTQY
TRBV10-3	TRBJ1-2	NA	AISDLTDSRYGYT
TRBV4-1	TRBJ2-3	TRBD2	ASSQDLAGTTSTDTQY
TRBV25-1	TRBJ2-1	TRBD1	ASSDFWDRVNNEQF
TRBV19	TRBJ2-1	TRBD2	ASSRTSGEPYNEQF
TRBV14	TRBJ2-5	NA	ASSQERLTVGRGTQY
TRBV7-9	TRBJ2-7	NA	ASSRPAGEQY
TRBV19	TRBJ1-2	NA	ASSNGALTNYGYT
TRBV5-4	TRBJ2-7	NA	ASSLDRSSYEQY
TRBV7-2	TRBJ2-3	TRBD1	ASSLDRGRTDTQY
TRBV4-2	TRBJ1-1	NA	ASSQDRGIEAF
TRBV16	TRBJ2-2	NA	ASSQWQQGGAGELF
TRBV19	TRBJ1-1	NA	ASSPSQGWGTEAF
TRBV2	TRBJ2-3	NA	ASSFNPGQSSTDTQY
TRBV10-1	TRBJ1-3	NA	ASTPGAAVSGNTIY
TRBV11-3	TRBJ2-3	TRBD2	ASSLDSRGGTDTQY
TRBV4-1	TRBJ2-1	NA	ASSPKARGGALKNNEQF
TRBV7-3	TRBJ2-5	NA	ASSLSVQETQY